Below, one TCR beta chain is given with its context. Its antigen is not identified. The entry originates in a study of neoadjuvant anti-PD-1 for oral cavity cancer. Whole-study context: Patients without progression got a fourth dose around day 43.

PBMC libraries mostly used roughly 460 ng of input genomic DNA, with six replicates per sample. Assay used: immunoSEQ multiplex PCR; TCRdb lists only in-frame clones, some missing. The data contain 60,000 to 75,000 clones, around 80% of them singletons. Overall study findings and caveats: Non-responders to neoadjuvant nivolumab had significantly more clonal PBMC T cells than responders.

CDR1 MNHEY and CDR2 SVGAGI come from the germline V gene. CDR3 length equals 15 residues. V shed 3 bases and J 4 bases; nucleotides not matched to a gene: 8. Sequenced here: PBMCs, sampled before nivolumab (anti-PD-1) treatment. The origin of this receptor is a person between 40 and 79 years old with oral cavity squamous cell carcinoma. The chain is built from TRBV6-5 and TRBJ2-5, with TRBD1 identical over 7 bases. CDR3 sequence (DNA): TGTGCCAGCAGTTATTCCGGACAGGCGACAGAGACCCAGTACTTC. Translating it yields CASSYSGQATETQYF.